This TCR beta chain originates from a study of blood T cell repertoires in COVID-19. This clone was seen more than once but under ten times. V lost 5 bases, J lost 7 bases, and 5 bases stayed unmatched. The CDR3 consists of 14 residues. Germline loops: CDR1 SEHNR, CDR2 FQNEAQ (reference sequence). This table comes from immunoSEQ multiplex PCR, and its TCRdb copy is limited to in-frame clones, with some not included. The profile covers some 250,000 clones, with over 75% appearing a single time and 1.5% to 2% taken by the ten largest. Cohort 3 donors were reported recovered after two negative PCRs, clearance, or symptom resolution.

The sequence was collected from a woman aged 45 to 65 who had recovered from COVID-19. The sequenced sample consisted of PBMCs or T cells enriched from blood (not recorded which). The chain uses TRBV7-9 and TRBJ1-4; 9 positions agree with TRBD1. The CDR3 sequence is CASSTTGGVEKLFF. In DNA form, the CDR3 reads TGTGCCAGCAGCACAACAGGGGGCGTTGAAAAACTGTTTTTT.